A single T cell receptor beta chain is shown here with its context. Its antigen is not known. This sample is drawn from a study of PD-L1 blockade in urothelial cancer. Study background: The patients' atezolizumab therapy, 1,200 mg intravenously every 3 weeks, started in the mid-2010s.

Broader study findings: Clones that were tumor-associated expanded more in the blood of durable-benefit patients at 3 weeks.

The CDR3 is made up of 18 amino acids. The germline CDR1 and CDR2 sequences are SGHTA and FQGNSA. J lost 7 bases, V lost 2 bases, and 12 bases had no gene match. Clones were sequenced by immunoSEQ multiplex PCR, and TCRdb holds only the in-frame ones, with some missing. This sample has 50,000 or so clones, with about 86% found just once. This chain links TRBV7-2 with TRBJ2-4; 12 nucleotides agree with TRBD2. This sample comprised PBMCs, obtained around atezolizumab (anti-PD-L1) treatment. The receptor was derived from a man between 60 and 75 years old with urothelial cancer. The CDR3 here is CASSLIVVSGTSGNIQYF. In DNA, the CDR3 is TGTGCCAGCAGCTTAATTGTCGTGTCAGGGACTAGCGGGAACATTCAGTACTTC.